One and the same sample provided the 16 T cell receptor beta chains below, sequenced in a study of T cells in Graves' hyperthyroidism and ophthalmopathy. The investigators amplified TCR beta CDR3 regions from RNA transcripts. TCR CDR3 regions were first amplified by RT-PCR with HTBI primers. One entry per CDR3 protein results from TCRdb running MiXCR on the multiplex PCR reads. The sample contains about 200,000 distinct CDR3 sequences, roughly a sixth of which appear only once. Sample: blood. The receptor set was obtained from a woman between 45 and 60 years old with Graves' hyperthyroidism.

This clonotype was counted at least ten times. Written as DNA, the CDR3 is TGTGCCAGCAGTTTATTCTTCGGCAATCAGCCCCAGCATTTT. It is translated as CASSLFFGNQPQHF. The chain employs TRBV27 and TRBJ1-5; no reliable D call. Trimming cost V 1 base and J 2 bases, with 6 bases left between them. The CDR3 has 14 residues. Germline V CDR1 and CDR2: MNHEY, SMNVEV (reference sequence).

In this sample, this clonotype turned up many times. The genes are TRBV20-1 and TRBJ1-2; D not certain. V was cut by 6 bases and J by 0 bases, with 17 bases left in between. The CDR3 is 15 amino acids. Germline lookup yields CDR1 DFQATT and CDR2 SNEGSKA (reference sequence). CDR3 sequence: CSAATLRATNYGYTF. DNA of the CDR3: TGCAGTGCAGCTACCTTGAGGGCTACTAACTATGGCTACACCTTC.

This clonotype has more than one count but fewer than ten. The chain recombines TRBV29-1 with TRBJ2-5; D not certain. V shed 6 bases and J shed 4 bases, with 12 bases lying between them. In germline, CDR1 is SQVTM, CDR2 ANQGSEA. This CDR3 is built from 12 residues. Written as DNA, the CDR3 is TGCAGCGTGCCGAGCCCCGGAGAGACCCAGTACTTC. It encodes CSVPSPGETQYF.

This CDR3 reads CSARDRERYYEQYF. CDR3 DNA sequence: TGCAGTGCTAGAGACAGAGAACGATACTACGAGCAGTACTTC. The J gene is TRBJ2-7, the V gene TRBV20-1; no clear D gene. Germline V gene data show CDR1 as DFQATT and CDR2 as SNEGSKA (reference sequence). The CDR3 covers 14 residues. The V and J ends lost 0 bases and 3 bases respectively, with 12 bases between them.

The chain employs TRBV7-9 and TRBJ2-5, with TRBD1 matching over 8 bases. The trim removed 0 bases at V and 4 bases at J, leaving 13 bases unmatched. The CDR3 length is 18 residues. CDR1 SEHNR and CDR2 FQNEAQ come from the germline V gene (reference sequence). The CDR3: CASSLALRRTGIPETQYF. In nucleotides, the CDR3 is TGTGCCAGCAGCTTAGCGCTTCGGAGGACAGGGATCCCAGAGACCCAGTACTTC. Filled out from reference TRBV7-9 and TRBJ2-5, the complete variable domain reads DTGVSQNPRHKITKRGQNVTFRCDPISEHNRLYWYRQTLGQGPEFLTYFQNEAQLEKSRLLSDRFSAERPKGSFSTLEIQRTEQGDSAMYLCASSLALRRTGIPETQYFGPGTRLLVL.

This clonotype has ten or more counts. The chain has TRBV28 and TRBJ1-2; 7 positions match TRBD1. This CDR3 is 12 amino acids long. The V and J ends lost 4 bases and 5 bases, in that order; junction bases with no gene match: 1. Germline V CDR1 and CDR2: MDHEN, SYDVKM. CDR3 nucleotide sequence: TGTGCCAGCAGTTCGGGACAGTATGGCTACACCTTC. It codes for CASSSGQYGYTF.

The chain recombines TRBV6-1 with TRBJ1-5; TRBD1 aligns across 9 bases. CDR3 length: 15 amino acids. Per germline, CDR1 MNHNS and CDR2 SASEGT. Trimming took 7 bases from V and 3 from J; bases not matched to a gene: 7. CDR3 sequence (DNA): TGTGCCAGCATTGAGACAGGGGGGGTCAATCAGCCCCAGCATTTT. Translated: CASIETGGVNQPQHF.

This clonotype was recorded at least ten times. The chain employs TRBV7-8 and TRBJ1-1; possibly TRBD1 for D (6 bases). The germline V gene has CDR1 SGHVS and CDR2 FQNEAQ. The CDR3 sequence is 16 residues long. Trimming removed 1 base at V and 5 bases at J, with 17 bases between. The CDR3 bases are TGTGCCAGCAGCTTAGAAATACAGGGAGTTCGAACTGAAGCTTTCTTT. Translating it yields CASSLEIQGVRTEAFF.

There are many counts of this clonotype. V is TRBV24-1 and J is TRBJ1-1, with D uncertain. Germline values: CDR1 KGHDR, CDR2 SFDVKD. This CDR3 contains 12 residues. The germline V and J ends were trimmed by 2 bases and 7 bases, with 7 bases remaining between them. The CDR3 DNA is TGTGCCACCAGTGATTCGGAAGGTGAAGCTTTCTTT. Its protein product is CATSDSEGEAFF.

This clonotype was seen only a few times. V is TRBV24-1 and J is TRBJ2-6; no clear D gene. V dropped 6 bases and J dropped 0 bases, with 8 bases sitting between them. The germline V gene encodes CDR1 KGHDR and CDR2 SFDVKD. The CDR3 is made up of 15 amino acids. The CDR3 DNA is TGTGCCACCAGTACCCTCATCTCTGGGGCCAACGTCCTGACTTTC. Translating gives CATSTLISGANVLTF.

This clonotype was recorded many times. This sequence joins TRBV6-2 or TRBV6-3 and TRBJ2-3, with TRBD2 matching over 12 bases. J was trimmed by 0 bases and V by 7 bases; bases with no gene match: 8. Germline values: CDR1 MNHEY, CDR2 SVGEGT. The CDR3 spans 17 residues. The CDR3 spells CASNLRGLAGSTDTQYF. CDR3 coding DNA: TGTGCCAGCAACTTGAGGGGACTAGCGGGCAGCACAGATACGCAGTATTTT.

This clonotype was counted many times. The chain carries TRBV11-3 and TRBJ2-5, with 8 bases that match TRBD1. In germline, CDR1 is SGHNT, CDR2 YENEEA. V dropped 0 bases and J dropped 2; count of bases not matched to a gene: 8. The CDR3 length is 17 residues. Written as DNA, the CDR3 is TGTGCCAGCAGCTTAGAGTATGGAGGACAGGGTCAAGAGACCCAGTACTTC. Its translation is CASSLEYGGQGQETQYF.

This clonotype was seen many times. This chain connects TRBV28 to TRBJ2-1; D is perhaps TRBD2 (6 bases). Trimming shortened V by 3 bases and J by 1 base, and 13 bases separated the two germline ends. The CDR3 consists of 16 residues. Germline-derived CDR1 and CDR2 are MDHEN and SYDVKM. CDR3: CASSFSGLGSYNEQFF. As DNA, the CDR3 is TGTGCCAGCAGTTTCTCGGGACTGGGATCCTACAATGAGCAGTTCTTC. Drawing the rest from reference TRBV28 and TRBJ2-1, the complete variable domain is DVKVTQSSRYLVKRTGEKVFLECVQDMDHENMFWYRQDPGLGLRLIYFSYDVKMKEKGDIPEGYSVSREKKERFSLILESASTNQTSMYLCASSFSGLGSYNEQFFGPGTRLTVL.

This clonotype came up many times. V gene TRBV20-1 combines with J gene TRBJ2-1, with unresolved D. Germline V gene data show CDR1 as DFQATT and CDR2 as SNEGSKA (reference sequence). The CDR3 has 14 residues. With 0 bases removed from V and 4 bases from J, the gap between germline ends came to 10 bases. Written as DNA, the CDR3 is TGCAGTGCTAGAGATCTGCGCGTTTACAATGAGCAGTTCTTC. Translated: CSARDLRVYNEQFF.

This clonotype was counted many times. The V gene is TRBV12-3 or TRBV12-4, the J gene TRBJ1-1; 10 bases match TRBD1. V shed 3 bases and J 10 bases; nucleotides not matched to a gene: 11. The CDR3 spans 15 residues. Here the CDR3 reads CASSFETGGRGGAFF. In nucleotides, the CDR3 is TGTGCCAGCAGTTTTGAGACAGGGGGCCGCGGGGGAGCTTTCTTT.

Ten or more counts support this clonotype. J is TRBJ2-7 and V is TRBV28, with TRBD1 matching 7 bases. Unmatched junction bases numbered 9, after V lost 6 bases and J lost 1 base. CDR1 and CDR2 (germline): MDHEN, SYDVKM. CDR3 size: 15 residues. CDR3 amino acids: CASSPTGTLSYEQYF. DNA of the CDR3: TGTGCCAGCAGCCCGACAGGGACCTTATCCTACGAGCAGTACTTC. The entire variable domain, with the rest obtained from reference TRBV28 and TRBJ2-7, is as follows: DVKVTQSSRYLVKRTGEKVFLECVQDMDHENMFWYRQDPGLGLRLIYFSYDVKMKEKGDIPEGYSVSREKKERFSLILESASTNQTSMYLCASSPTGTLSYEQYFGPGTRLTVT.